This T cell receptor (beta chain) was captured in a study of PD-1 blockade in mismatch repair-deficient tumors (TCRdb year 2017). About the full investigation: Between late 2013 and 2016, approximately 90 consecutive patients with about 12 mismatch repair-deficient cancer types, all previously treated and progressing, were enrolled in the trial. Tumor-associated T cell clones were tracked in the peripheral blood of patients responding to PD-1 blockade by deep sequencing of TCR CDR3 regions. Summary of the overall study and its limitations: Clones residing in the tumor, which were often undetectable in blood before treatment, expanded quickly after pembrolizumab and then contracted, generally before radiologic responses.

The library was made by the immunoSEQ multiplex PCR assay. The immuneACCESS repertoire file appears here via TCRdb, limited to in-frame rearrangements. These files lack a portion of the clones; in checked studies, under half of the deficit traces to unresolved V genes, and the cause of the others is not known. Recorded for this sample are about 100,000 clones; over 65% of them occurred a single time. Together, the top ten hold about 6.3% of the sample. Mismatch repair deficiency was established in every enrolled patient by polymerase chain reaction or immunohistochemistry. TCR sequencing was carried out for a few patients who responded to pembrolizumab therapy. The phase II trial prospectively tested pembrolizumab PD-1 blockade in advanced mismatch repair-deficient cancers regardless of tissue of origin. Peripheral blood T cell samples were collected serially, before PD-1 blockade began and at several time points afterward. Blood sampling times were reported as weeks after the first pembrolizumab dose.

About this clone itself: Its target antigen remains unknown. No qualities accompany the bases; no much larger clone lies one base away.

V has 5 bases trimmed and J has 4 bases trimmed; junction bases matching no gene number 8. The germline V gene specifies MNHEY as CDR1 and SVGAGI as CDR2. The CDR3 contains 15 residues, cysteine and phenylalanine counted. Just the 45-base CDR3 DNA is kept, in frame starting at base 1. This TCR derives from an adult with mismatch repair-deficient cancer. Rearrangement joined TRBV6-5 to TRBJ2-3, and 8 junctional nucleotides match TRBD2. This specimen was peripheral blood, taken less than 37 weeks after starting pembrolizumab. The sequence in DNA is TGTGCCAGCAGTAAAAGACTAGCGAACGCAGATACGCAGTATTTT. This gives the protein CASSKRLANADTQYF.